Sequencing of this T cell receptor beta chain was carried out in a study of blood T cells in healthy people across ages. Study-wide findings and caveats: A roughly linear age-dependent decrease characterized TCR beta diversity per million T cells. CMV infection status of these donors was not known.

Points on this clonotype: Its cognate antigen is unknown.

A second PCR of roughly 7 to 11 cycles used a sample-barcoded 5' primer and a J-beta primer mix. TCRdb processed the 5' RACE reads anew with MiXCR; each CDR3 protein has one entry. The data hold around 900,000 distinct CDR3 sequences, with roughly half observed a single time. In germline, CDR1 is DFQATT, CDR2 SNEGSKA (reference sequence). Trimming stripped 5 bases from V and 8 bases from J, with 19 bases between. The CDR3 consists of 15 residues. Peripheral blood from each donor was collected in a volume of 8 to 10 milliliters. The source is a woman between 55 and 75 years old in good health. The sample taken for sequencing was blood. The J gene is TRBJ1-6, the V gene TRBV20-1, with a weak D call TRBD1 (5 bases). The CDR3 DNA is TGCAGTGCTTTAATTAGGGGTCCCCTCGATTCACCCCTCCACTTT. It codes for CSALIRGPLDSPLHF.